This TCR beta chain was sequenced for a study of cytomegalovirus exposure and HLA in healthy donors. Findings and limits, study-wide: With high specificity and sensitivity, the classifier reportedly diagnosed cytomegalovirus status. TCR sequences were mostly rare, though some public TCRs occurred in many donors.

Some clones are missing from TCRdb's copy, which holds only in-frame ones; the method was immunoSEQ multiplex PCR. The table has approximately 110,000 clones, around 83% seen once. The donors were in the approximately 120-subject validation cohort, distinct from the 666-subject first cohort. With respect to this clone: Its antigen remains unknown.

This CDR3 has 17 amino acids. J lost 1 base, V lost 4 bases, and 9 bases had no gene match. Germline CDR1 is MRHNA and CDR2 is SNTAGT. This receptor was identified in a woman between 18 and 29 years old in good health and CMV-seropositive. The genes are TRBV6-4 and TRBJ1-3; 8 bases line up with TRBD1. The material sequenced was PBMCs. CDR3 DNA sequence: TGTGCCAGCAGTGTGGTCCCCGACAGGGGATCTGGAAACACCATATATTTT. It is translated as CASSVVPDRGSGNTIYF.